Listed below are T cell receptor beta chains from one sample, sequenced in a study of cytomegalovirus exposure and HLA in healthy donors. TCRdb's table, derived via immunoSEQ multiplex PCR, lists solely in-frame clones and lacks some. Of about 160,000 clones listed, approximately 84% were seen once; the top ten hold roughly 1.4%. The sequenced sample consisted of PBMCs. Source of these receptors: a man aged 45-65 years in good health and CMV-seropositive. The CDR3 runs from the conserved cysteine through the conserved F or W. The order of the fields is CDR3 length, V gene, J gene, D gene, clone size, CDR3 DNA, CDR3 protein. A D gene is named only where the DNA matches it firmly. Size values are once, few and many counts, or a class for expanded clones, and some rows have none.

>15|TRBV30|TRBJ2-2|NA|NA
TGTGCCTGGAGGGCCGGGACAACGAACACCGGGGAGCTGTTTTTT
CAWRAGTTNTGELFF
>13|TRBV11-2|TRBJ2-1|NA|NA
TGTGCCAGCAGCTTGGGGGGACACAATGAGCAGTTCTTC
CASSLGGHNEQFF
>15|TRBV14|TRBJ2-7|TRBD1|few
TGTGCCAGCAGCCAGTGGGACAGTAGCTCCTACGAGCAGTACTTC
CASSQWDSSSYEQYF
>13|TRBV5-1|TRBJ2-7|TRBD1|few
TGCGCCAGCAGCGAAGGACAGGGGGGTGAGCAGTACTTC
CASSEGQGGEQYF
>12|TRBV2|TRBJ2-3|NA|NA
TGTGCCAGCAGTACAGGGACAGATACGCAGTATTTT
CASSTGTDTQYF
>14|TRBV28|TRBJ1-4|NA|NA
TGTGCCAGCAGTTTGGTCAGTAATAATGAAAAACTGTTTTTT
CASSLVSNNEKLFF
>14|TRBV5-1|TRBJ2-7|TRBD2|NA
TGCGCCAGCAGCTTGACGGGAGGGCCCCGCGAGCAGTACTTC
CASSLTGGPREQYF
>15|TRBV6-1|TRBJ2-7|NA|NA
TGTGCCAGCACCGGAGGAGACATCTCCCCCTACGAGCAGTACTTC
CASTGGDISPYEQYF
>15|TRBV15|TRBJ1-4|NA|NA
TGTGCCACCAGCAGAGGTGGGGCAGCGGGTGAAAAACTGTTTTTT
CATSRGGAAGEKLFF
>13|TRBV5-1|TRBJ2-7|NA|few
TGCGCCAGCAGCTTGGACAACTCCTACGAGCAGTACTTC
CASSLDNSYEQYF
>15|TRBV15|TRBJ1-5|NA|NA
TGTGCCACCAGCACCTCGGGGAGGGGCAATCAGCCCCAGCATTTT
CATSTSGRGNQPQHF
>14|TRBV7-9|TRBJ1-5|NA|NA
TGTGCCAGCAGCTTAGATGCAGGGAACCAGCCCCAGCATTTT
CASSLDAGNQPQHF
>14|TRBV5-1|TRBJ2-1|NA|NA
TGCGCCAGCAGCCCCCAGTGGCGGGGTCGTGAGCAGTTCTTC
CASSPQWRGREQFF
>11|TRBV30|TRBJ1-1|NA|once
TGTGCCTGGTCAAGGGAGAGTGCAGCTTTCTTT
CAWSRESAAFF